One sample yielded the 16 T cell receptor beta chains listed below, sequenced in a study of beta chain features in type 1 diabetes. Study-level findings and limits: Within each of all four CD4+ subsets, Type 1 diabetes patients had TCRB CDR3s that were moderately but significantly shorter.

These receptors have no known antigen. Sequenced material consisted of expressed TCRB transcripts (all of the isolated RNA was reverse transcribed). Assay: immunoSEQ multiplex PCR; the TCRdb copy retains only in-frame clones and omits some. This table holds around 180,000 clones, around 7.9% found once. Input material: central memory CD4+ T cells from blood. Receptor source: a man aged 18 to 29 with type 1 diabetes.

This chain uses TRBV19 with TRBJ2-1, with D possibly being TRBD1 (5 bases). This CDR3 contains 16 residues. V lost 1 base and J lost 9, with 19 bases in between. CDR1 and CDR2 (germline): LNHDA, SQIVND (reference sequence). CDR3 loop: CASSIGGRALVVEQFF. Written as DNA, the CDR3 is TGTGCCAGTAGTATAGGCGGCAGGGCATTGGTCGTTGAGCAGTTCTTC.

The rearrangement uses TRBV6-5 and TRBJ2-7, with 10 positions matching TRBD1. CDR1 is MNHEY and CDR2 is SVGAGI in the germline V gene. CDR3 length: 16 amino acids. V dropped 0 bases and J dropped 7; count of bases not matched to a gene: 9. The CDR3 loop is CASSYSFRQGAREQYF. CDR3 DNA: TGTGCCAGCAGTTACTCTTTTAGACAGGGGGCGAGAGAGCAGTACTTC.

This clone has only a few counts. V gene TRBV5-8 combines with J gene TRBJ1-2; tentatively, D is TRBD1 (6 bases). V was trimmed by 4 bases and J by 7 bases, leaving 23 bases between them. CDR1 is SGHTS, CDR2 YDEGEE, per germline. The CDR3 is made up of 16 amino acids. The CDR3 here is CASSHKPGQRVLGYTF. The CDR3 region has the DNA TGTGCCAGCAGCCATAAACCGGGACAAAGGGTCCTTGGCTACACCTTC.

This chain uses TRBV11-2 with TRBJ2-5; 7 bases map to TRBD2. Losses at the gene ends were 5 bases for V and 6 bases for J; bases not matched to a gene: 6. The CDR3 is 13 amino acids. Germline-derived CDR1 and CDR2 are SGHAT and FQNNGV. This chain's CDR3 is CASSRPGRQTQYF. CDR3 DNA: TGTGCCAGCAGCCGTCCCGGGAGGCAGACCCAGTACTTC.

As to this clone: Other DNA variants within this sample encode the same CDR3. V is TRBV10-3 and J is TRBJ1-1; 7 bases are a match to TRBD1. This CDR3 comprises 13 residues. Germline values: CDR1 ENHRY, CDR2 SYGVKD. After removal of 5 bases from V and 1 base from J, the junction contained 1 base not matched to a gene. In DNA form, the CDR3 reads TGTGCCATCAGTCGACAGGGGAACACTGAAGCTTTCTTT. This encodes CAISRQGNTEAFF.

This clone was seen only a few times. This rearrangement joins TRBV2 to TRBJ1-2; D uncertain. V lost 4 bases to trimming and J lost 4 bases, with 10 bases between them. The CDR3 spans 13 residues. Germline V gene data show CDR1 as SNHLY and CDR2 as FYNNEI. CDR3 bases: TGTGCCAGCAGTGGGAGGGCAGCCTATGGCTACACCTTC. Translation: CASSGRAAYGYTF.

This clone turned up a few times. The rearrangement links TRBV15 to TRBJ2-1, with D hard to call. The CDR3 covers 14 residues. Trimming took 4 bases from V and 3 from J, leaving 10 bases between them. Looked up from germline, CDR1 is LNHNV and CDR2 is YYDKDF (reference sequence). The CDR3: CATSTRGLYNEQFF. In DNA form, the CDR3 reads TGTGCCACCAGCACCAGAGGCCTCTACAATGAGCAGTTCTTC.

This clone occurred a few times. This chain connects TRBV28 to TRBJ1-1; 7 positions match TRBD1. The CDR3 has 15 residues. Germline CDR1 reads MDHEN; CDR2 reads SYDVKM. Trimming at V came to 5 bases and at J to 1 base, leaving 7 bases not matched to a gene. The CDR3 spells CASSQSGQRNTEAFF. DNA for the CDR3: TGTGCCAGCAGTCAGTCGGGACAGCGGAACACTGAAGCTTTCTTT.

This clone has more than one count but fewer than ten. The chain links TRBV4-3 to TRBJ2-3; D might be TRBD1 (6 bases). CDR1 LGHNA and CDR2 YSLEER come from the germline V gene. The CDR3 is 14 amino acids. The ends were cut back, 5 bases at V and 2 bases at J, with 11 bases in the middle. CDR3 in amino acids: CASSVDSFTDTQYF. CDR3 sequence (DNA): TGCGCCAGCAGCGTGGACAGTTTCACAGATACGCAGTATTTT.

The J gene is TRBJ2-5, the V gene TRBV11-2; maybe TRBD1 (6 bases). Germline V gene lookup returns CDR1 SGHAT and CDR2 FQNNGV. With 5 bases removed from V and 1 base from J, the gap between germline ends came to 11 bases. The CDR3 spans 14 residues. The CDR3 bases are TGTGCCAGCAGCCTCAGGACAGCCCAAGAGACCCAGTACTTC. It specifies CASSLRTAQETQYF.

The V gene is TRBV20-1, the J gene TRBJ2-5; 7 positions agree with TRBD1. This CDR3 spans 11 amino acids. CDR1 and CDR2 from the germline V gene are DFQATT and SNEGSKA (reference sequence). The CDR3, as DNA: TGCAGCGTCGACAGGGCGGAGACCCAGTACTTC. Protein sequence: CSVDRAETQYF.

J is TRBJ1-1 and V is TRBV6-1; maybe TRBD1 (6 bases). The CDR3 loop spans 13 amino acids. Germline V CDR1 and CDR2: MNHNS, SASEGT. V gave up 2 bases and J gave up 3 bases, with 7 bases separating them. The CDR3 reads CASSEQGYTEAFF. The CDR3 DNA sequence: TGTGCCAGCAGTGAACAGGGGTACACTGAAGCTTTCTTT.

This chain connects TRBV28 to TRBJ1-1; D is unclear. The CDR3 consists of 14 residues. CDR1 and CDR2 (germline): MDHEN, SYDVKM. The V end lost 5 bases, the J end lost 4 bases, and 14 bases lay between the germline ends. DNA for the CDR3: TGTGCCAGCAGTGGTCCGGGAGAGGGCACTGAAGCTTTCTTT. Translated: CASSGPGEGTEAFF.

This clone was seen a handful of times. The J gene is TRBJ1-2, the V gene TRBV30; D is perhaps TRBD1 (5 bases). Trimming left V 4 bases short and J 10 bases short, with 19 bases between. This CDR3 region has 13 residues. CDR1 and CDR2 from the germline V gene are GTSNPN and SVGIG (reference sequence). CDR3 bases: TGTGCCTGGACCCTAACCCAGGGAAGGACCTACACCTTC. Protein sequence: CAWTLTQGRTYTF. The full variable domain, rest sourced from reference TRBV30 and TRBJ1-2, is SQTIHQWPATLVQPVGSPLSLECTVEGTSNPNLYWYRQAAGRGLQLLFYSVGIGQISSEVPQNLSASRPQDRQFILSSKKLLLSDSGFYLCAWTLTQGRTYTFGSGTRLTVV.

DNA for the CDR3: TGTGCCAGCAGCTTGATCGGGACTAGCGGCTTGGGGCAGTACTTC. Translation gives CASSLIGTSGLGQYF. The chain links TRBV5-4 to TRBJ2-7; 11 bases agree with TRBD2. V shed 1 base and J 9 bases; nucleotides not matched to a gene: 9. Germline-derived CDR1 and CDR2 are SGHNT and YYREEE (reference sequence). This CDR3 spans 15 amino acids.

The CDR3 reads CASSVEAGSKNIQYF. The CDR3 DNA follows: TGTGCCAGCAGCGTTGAAGCGGGTTCCAAAAACATTCAGTACTTC. The gene calls are TRBV9 and TRBJ2-4; D possibly corresponds to TRBD2 (6 bases). Germline CDR1 SGDLS, CDR2 YYNGEE. The V and J ends lost 2 bases and 2 bases respectively, with 11 bases between them. The CDR3 extends over 15 amino acids.